This TCR beta chain came from a study of blood T cell repertoires in COVID-19. Study-wide background: The United States, Italy and Spain supplied acute and convalescent COVID-19 samples.

TCRdb's copy holds only in-frame clones and misses some; the assay was immunoSEQ multiplex PCR. The table lists 340,000 or so clones, 80% to 90% of them singletons. Trimming pared 1 base from V and 10 bases from J, leaving 13 bases between. The CDR3 loop spans 13 amino acids. The germline gives CDR1 KGHSH, CDR2 LQKENI. Those who participated ranged in age from about 18 to 89 years and resided in some 24 US areas. This receptor was taken from a woman in her thirties or forties with acute COVID-19. Sequencing input: PBMCs or T cells enriched from blood (not recorded which). The chain uses TRBV18 and TRBJ1-1; no clear D. In DNA, the CDR3 is TGTGCCAGCTCACCACAGGGAGCTGTGGGAGCTTTCTTT. It encodes CASSPQGAVGAFF.